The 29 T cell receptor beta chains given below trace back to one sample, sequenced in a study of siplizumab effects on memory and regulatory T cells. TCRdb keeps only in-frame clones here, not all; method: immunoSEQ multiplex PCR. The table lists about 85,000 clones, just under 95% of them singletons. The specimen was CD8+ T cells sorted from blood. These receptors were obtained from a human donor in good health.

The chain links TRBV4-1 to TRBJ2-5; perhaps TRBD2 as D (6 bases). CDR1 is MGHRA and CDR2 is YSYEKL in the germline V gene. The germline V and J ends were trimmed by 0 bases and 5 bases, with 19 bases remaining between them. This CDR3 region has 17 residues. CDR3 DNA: TGCGCCAGCAGCCAAGATAGCCCAGAGGCACGGGGGGAGACCCAGTACTTC. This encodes CASSQDSPEARGETQYF.

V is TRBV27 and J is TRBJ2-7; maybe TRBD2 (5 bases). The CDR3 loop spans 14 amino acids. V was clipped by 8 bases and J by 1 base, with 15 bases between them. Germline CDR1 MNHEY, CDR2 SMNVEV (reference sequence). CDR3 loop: CASAWRASSYEQYF. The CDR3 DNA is TGTGCCAGCGCCTGGCGGGCCTCGTCCTACGAGCAGTACTTC.

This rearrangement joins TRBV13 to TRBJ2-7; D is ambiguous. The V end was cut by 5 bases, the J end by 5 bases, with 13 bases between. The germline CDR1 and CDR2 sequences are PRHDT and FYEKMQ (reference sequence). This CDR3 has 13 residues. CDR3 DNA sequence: TGTGCCAGCAGCCCCGCCCAGCCCGACGAGCAGTACTTC. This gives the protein CASSPAQPDEQYF.

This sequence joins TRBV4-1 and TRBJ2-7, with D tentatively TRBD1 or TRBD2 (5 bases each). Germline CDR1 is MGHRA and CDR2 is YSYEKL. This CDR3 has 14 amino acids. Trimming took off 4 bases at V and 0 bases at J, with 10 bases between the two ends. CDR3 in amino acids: CASSPRDDSYEQYF. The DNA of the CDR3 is TGCGCCAGCAGCCCACGGGACGACTCCTACGAGCAGTACTTC.

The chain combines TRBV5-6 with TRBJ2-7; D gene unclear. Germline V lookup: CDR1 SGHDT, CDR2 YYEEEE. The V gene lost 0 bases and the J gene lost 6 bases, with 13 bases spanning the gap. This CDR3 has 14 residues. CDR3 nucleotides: TGTGCCAGCAGCTTGGGGGCGAAACTCACCGAGCAGTACTTC. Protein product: CASSLGAKLTEQYF.

The CDR3 here is CASSLASIGEDYEQYF. The CDR3 coding sequence is TGTGCCAGCAGCTTAGCTTCTATAGGGGAGGACTACGAGCAGTACTTC. The V gene is TRBV5-6, the J gene TRBJ2-7; D is perhaps TRBD2 (6 bases). Germline V gene data show CDR1 as SGHDT and CDR2 as YYEEEE. The CDR3 runs to 16 residues. Trimming cost V 2 bases and J 3 bases, with 18 bases left between them. The full variable domain, its missing parts supplied by reference TRBV5-6 and TRBJ2-7, is DAGVTQSPTHLIKTRGQQVTLRCSPKSGHDTVSWYQQALGQGPQFIFQYYEEEERQRGNFPDRFSGHQFPNYSSELNVNALLLGDSALYLCASSLASIGEDYEQYFGPGTRLTVT.

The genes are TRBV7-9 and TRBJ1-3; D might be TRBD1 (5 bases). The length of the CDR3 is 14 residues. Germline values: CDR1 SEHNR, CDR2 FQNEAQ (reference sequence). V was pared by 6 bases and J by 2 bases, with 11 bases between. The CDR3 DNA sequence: TGTGCCAGCAGACTAGACAGTACTGGAAACACCATATATTTT. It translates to CASRLDSTGNTIYF.

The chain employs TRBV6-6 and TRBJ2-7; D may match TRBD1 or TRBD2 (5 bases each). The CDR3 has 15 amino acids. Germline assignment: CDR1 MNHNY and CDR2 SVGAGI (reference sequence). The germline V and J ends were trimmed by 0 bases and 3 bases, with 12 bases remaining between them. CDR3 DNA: TGTGCCAGCAGTTACTCTGGGGGAGAAGACTACGAGCAGTACTTC. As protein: CASSYSGGEDYEQYF.

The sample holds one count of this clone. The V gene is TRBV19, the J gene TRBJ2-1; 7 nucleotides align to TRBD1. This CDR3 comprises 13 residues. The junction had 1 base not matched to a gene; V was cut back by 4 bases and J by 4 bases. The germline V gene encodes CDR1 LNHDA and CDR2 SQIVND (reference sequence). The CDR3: CASSTQGYNEQFF. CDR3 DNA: TGTGCCAGTAGTACACAGGGGTACAATGAGCAGTTCTTC.

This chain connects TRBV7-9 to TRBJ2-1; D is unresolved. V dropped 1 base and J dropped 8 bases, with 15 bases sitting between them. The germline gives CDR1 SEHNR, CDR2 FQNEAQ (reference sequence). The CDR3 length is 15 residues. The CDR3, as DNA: TGTGCCAGCAGCTTAGACGGATTTAGAAGGGATGAGCAGTTCTTC. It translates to CASSLDGFRRDEQFF.

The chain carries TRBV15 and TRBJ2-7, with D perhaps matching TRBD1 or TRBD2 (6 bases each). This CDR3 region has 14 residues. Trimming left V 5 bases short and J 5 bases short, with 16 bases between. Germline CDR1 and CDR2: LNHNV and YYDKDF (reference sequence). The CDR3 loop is CATSVVTGAHEQYF. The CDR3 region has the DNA TGTGCCACCAGCGTCGTAACGGGGGCCCACGAGCAGTACTTC.

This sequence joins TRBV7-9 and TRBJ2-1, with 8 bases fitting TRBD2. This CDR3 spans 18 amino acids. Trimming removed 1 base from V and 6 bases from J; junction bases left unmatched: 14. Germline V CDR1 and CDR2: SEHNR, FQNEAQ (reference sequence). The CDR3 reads CASSLGGEDSGIINEQFF. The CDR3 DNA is TGTGCCAGCAGCTTAGGCGGAGAGGATAGCGGGATTATCAATGAGCAGTTCTTC.

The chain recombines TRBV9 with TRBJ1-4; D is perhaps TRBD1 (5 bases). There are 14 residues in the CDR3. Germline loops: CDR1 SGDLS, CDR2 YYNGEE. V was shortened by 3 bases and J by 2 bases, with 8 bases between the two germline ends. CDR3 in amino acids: CASSGDSTNEKLFF. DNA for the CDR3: TGTGCCAGCAGCGGAGACAGCACTAATGAAAAACTGTTTTTT.

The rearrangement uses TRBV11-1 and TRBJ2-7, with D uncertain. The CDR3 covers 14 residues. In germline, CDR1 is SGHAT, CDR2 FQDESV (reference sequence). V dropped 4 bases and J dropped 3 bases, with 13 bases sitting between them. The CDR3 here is CASSSLTANYEQYF. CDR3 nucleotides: TGTGCCAGCAGCTCCTTGACCGCCAACTACGAGCAGTACTTC.

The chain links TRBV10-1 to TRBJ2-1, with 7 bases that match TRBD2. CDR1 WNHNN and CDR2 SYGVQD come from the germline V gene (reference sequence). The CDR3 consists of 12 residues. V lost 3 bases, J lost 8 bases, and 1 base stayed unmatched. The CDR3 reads CASSDGGDEQFF. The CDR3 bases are TGCGCCAGCAGTGATGGGGGGGATGAGCAGTTCTTC.

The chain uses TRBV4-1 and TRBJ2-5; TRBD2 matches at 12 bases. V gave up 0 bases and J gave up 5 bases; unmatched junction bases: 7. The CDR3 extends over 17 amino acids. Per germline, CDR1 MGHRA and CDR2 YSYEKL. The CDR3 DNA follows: TGCGCCAGCAGCCAAGAATCTAGCGGGAGGGCCGGTGAGACCCAGTACTTC. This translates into CASSQESSGRAGETQYF.

The CDR3 nucleotides read TGTGCCAGCAGCCTCTCCCAGGGGGCGGATGAAAAACTGTTTTTT. Its translation is CASSLSQGADEKLFF. The V call is TRBV7-9, the J call TRBJ1-4; 8 bases match TRBD1. Unmatched junction bases numbered 8, after V lost 5 bases and J lost 6 bases. CDR3 length: 15 amino acids. Per the germline V gene, CDR1 is SEHNR and CDR2 is FQNEAQ (reference sequence).

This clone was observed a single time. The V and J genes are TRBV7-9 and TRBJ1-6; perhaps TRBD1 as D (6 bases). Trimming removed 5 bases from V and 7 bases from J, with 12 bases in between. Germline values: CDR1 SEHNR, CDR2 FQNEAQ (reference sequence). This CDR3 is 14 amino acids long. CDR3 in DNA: TGTGCCAGCAGCGCTGGACAGAACAATTCACCCCTCCACTTT. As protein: CASSAGQNNSPLHF.

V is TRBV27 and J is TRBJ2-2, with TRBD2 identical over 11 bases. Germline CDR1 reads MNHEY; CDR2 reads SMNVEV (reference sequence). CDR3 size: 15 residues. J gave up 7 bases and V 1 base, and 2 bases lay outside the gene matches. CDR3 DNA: TGTGCCAGCAGTTTATATGGACTAGCGGGCGGGGAGCTGTTTTTT. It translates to CASSLYGLAGGELFF.

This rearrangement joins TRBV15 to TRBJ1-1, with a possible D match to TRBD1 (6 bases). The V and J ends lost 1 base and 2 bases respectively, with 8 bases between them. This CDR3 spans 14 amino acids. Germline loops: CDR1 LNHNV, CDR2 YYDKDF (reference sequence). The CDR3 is CATSRVDRNTEAFF. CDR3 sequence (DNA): TGTGCCACCAGCAGAGTGGACAGAAACACTGAAGCTTTCTTT.

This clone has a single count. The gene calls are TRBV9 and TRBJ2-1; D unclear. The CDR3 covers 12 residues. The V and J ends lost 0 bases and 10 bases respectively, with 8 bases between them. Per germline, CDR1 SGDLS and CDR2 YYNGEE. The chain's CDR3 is CASSVEDGEQFF. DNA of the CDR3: TGTGCCAGCAGCGTAGAGGACGGGGAGCAGTTCTTC.

CDR3 DNA: TGTGCCTGGAGTGTACTGTTGGAGACCCAGTACTTC. This codes for CAWSVLLETQYF. This chain connects TRBV30 to TRBJ2-5; D gene ambiguous. Germline CDR1 and CDR2: GTSNPN and SVGIG (reference sequence). Trimming shortened V by 0 bases and J by 5 bases, and 7 bases separated the two germline ends. This CDR3 is built from 12 residues.

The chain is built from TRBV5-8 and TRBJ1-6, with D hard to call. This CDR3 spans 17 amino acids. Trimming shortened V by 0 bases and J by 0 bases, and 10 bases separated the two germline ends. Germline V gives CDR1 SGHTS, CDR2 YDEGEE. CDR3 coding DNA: TGTGCCAGCAGCTTGGAAGGGCAGAGCTCCTATAATTCACCCCTCCACTTT. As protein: CASSLEGQSSYNSPLHF. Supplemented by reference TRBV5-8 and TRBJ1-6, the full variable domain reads EAGVTQSPTHLIKTRGQQATLRCSPISGHTSVYWYQQALGLGLQFLLWYDEGEERNRGNFPPRFSGRQFPNYSSELNVNALELEDSALYLCASSLEGQSSYNSPLHFGNGTRLTVT.

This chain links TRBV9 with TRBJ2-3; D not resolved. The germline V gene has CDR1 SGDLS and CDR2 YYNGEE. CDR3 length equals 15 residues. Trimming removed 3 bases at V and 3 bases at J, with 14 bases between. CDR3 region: CASSAFSRATDTQYF. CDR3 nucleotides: TGTGCCAGCAGCGCGTTCTCAAGGGCGACAGATACGCAGTATTTT.

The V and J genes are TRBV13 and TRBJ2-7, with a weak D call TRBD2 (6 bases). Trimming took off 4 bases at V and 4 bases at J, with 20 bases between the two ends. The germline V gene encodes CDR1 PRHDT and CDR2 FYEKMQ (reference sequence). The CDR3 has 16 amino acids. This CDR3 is CASSSPESQTSYEQYF. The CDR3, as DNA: TGTGCCAGCAGCTCCCCCGAGTCACAGACTAGTTACGAGCAGTACTTC.

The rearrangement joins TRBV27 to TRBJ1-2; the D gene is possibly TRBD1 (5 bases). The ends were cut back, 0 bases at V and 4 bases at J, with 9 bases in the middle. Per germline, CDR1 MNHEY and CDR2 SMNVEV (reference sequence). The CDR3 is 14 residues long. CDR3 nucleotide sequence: TGTGCCAGCAGTTTATCACCAGGGTTCTATGGCTACACCTTC. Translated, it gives CASSLSPGFYGYTF.

The CDR3 region is CASSLELAGAAGELFF. The CDR3 coding sequence is TGTGCCAGCAGCTTAGAACTAGCGGGAGCGGCCGGGGAGCTGTTTTTT. The chain recombines TRBV7-2 with TRBJ2-2; the match to TRBD2 covers 11 bases. This CDR3 is built from 16 residues. Germline CDR1 is SGHTA and CDR2 is FQGNSA. With V trimmed by 1 base and J by 6 bases, 4 bases remained unmatched.

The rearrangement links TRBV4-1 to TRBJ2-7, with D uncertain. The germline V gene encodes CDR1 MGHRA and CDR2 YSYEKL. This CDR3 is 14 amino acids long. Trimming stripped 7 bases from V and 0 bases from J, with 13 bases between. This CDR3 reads CASTSFAGSYEQYF. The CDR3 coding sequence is TGCGCCAGCACCTCCTTCGCCGGCTCCTACGAGCAGTACTTC.

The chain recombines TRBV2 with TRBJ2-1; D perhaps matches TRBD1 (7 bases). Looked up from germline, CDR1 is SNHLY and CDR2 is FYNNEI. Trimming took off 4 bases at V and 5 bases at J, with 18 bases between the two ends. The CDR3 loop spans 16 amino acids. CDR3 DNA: TGTGCCAGCAGTGGGAGGGGGGACAGACGCGACAATGAGCAGTTCTTC. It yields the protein CASSGRGDRRDNEQFF. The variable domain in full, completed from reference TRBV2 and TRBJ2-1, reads EPEVTQTPSHQVTQMGQEVILRCVPISNHLYFYWYRQILGQKVEFLVSFYNNEISEKSEIFDDQFSVERPDGSNFTLKIRSTKLEDSAMYFCASSGRGDRRDNEQFFGPGTRLTVL.